The T cell receptor beta chain under discussion was sequenced for a study of PD-1 blockade in mismatch repair-deficient tumors. Study at large: Enrolled about 2012-2016, patients had progressing, pretreated mismatch repair-deficient cancers of 12 to 13 types.

Some clones are missing from TCRdb's copy, which holds only in-frame ones; the method was immunoSEQ multiplex PCR. The sample records some 120,000 clones, about 90% being singletons. TCR sequencing covered a few patients who responded to pembrolizumab. Germline V CDR1 and CDR2: MNHEY, SMNVEV (reference sequence). V was cut by 4 bases and J by 4 bases, with 11 bases left in between. The CDR3 runs to 14 residues. The TCR comes from an adult with mismatch repair-deficient cancer. The chain couples TRBV27 to TRBJ2-1; D is perhaps TRBD1 (6 bases). The material sequenced was peripheral blood, taken almost 74 weeks after starting pembrolizumab. This chain's CDR3 is CASSSGTSYNEQFF. CDR3 DNA: TGTGCCAGCAGTTCTGGGACATCTTACAATGAGCAGTTCTTC.